The next 16 T cell receptor beta chains were all read from a single sample in a study of brain T cells in children with intractable seizures. Sequencing used immunoSEQ multiplex PCR; TCRdb keeps in-frame clones, though not all of them. The repertoire holds tens of thousands of clones, with about 90% as singletons. The sample consisted of peripheral blood, taken at surgery. The source of these receptors is a girl aged 2-10 years with Rasmussen encephalitis and intractable seizures.

The chain recombines TRBV5-1 with TRBJ2-7; 10 positions match TRBD2. The CDR3 runs to 16 residues. The ends lost 4 bases at V and 2 bases at J; junction bases unmatched: 9. Germline V gene data show CDR1 as SGHRS and CDR2 as YFSETQ. CDR3 residues: CASSRFTSGTAYEQYF. Here the CDR3 DNA reads TGCGCCAGCAGCAGGTTCACTAGCGGGACGGCCTACGAGCAGTACTTC.

V gene TRBV7-9 combines with J gene TRBJ1-2; the match to TRBD1 covers 8 bases. Germline V lookup: CDR1 SEHNR, CDR2 FQNEAQ (reference sequence). This CDR3 has 14 residues. With 4 bases clipped from V and 4 bases from J, the junction kept 5 bases outside the gene matches. Written as DNA, the CDR3 is TGTGCCAGCAGCTATTGGACAGGGAGCTATGGCTACACCTTC. This sequence encodes CASSYWTGSYGYTF.

The genes are TRBV4-1 and TRBJ2-7, with 7 bases matching TRBD2. Looked up from germline, CDR1 is MGHRA and CDR2 is YSYEKL. After removal of 1 base from V and 5 bases from J, the junction contained 5 bases not matched to a gene. CDR3 length equals 14 residues. CDR3 sequence (DNA): TGCGCCAGCAGCCAAGGTGGCGGGAGCCACGAGCAGTACTTC. Its translation: CASSQGGGSHEQYF.

The rearrangement joins TRBV18 to TRBJ1-3; 7 nucleotides match TRBD1. The CDR3 is 15 amino acids. Germline lookup yields CDR1 KGHSH and CDR2 LQKENI. The trim removed 2 bases at V and 1 base at J, leaving 2 bases unmatched. The CDR3 protein is CASSPRQGSGNTIYF. CDR3 bases: TGTGCCAGCTCACCAAGACAGGGTTCTGGAAACACCATATATTTT.

This chain joins TRBV27 and TRBJ1-1, with D unresolved. Germline V lookup: CDR1 MNHEY, CDR2 SMNVEV (reference sequence). V was shortened by 0 bases and J by 5 bases, with 7 bases between the two germline ends. This CDR3 spans 13 amino acids. CDR3 coding DNA: TGTGCCAGCAGTTTATCCCGTCGGACTGAAGCTTTCTTT. Its translation: CASSLSRRTEAFF.

This clone was seen ten or more times. The CDR3, as DNA: TGCGCCAGCAGCCAAGATTCCGGACAGGGCGTCTCTGAAGCTTTCTTT. It yields the protein CASSQDSGQGVSEAFF. The gene calls are TRBV4-1 and TRBJ1-1; 8 nucleotides align to TRBD1. After removal of 0 bases from V and 6 bases from J, the junction contained 9 bases not matched to a gene. CDR1 and CDR2 (germline): MGHRA, YSYEKL. This CDR3 spans 16 amino acids.

The genes are TRBV4-1 and TRBJ1-1; 8 bases fit TRBD1. This CDR3 contains 16 residues. V gave up 5 bases and J gave up 5 bases; unmatched junction bases: 13. In germline, CDR1 is MGHRA, CDR2 YSYEKL. CDR3: CASSARLDREGTEAFF. As DNA, the CDR3 is TGCGCCAGCAGCGCCCGACTGGACAGGGAGGGGACTGAAGCTTTCTTT.

The rearrangement joins TRBV2 to TRBJ1-1, with D possibly being TRBD1 (5 bases). Trimming pared 2 bases from V and 4 bases from J, leaving 14 bases between. The CDR3 covers 15 residues. Germline V gives CDR1 SNHLY, CDR2 FYNNEI. CDR3 nucleotides: TGTGCCAGCAGTGAAAGGGGTCCATTTCGCACTGAAGCTTTCTTT. Translating it yields CASSERGPFRTEAFF.

The V call is TRBV5-6, the J call TRBJ2-3, with D possibly TRBD1 on 5 matching bases. Trimming removed 4 bases at V and 1 base at J, with 13 bases between. The germline V gene has CDR1 SGHDT and CDR2 YYEEEE. The CDR3 runs 15 residues. In nucleotides, the CDR3 is TGTGCCAGCAGCCCCAGGGCGAGTGGCACAGATACGCAGTATTTT. Amino acids: CASSPRASGTDTQYF.

This chain joins TRBV28 and TRBJ2-1, with 10 positions matching TRBD2. J was trimmed by 2 bases and V by 8 bases; bases with no gene match: 6. This CDR3 spans 15 amino acids. From germline, CDR1 is MDHEN and CDR2 SYDVKM. The CDR3 coding sequence is TGTGCCAGCCTTTTAGCGGGGGGTACCTACAATGAGCAGTTCTTC. Translation: CASLLAGGTYNEQFF.

The genes are TRBV6-5 and TRBJ2-7, with 9 bases aligning to TRBD1. This CDR3 contains 15 residues. Trimming took 6 bases from V and 1 from J; bases not matched to a gene: 7. In germline, CDR1 is MNHEY, CDR2 SVGAGI. In DNA, the CDR3 is TGTGCCAGCAGGGCAATGGGACAGGGATCCTACGAGCAGTACTTC. Protein: CASRAMGQGSYEQYF.

The chain employs TRBV27 and TRBJ2-7, with 9 bases identical to TRBD1. V shed 3 bases and J 3 bases; nucleotides not matched to a gene: 6. CDR1 MNHEY and CDR2 SMNVEV come from the germline V gene (reference sequence). This CDR3 comprises 15 residues. CDR3 coding DNA: TGTGCCAGCAGTTTCGGCGGGACAGGGCGCTACGAGCAGTACTTC. This translates into CASSFGGTGRYEQYF.

The chain carries TRBV13 and TRBJ1-6; D is possibly TRBD1 (5 bases). This CDR3 comprises 14 residues. V was cut by 8 bases and J by 8 bases, with 16 bases left in between. Germline V CDR1 and CDR2: PRHDT, FYEKMQ (reference sequence). CDR3 in DNA: TGTGCCAGCGGGGCGTTGCCTTTTGATTCACCCCTCCACTTT. It yields the protein CASGALPFDSPLHF.

The chain carries TRBV30 and TRBJ1-4; 7 bases map to TRBD1. This CDR3 is 12 amino acids long. V lost 1 base to trimming and J lost 13 bases; unmatched junction nucleotides: 6. CDR1 is GTSNPN, CDR2 SVGIG, per germline (reference sequence). The DNA of the CDR3 is TGTGCCTGGAGTGCAGGGACAGTCAGACTGTTTTTT. It codes for CAWSAGTVRLFF.

V gene TRBV9 combines with J gene TRBJ1-1; D gene uncertain. V lost 0 bases and J lost 1, with 4 bases in between. Germline CDR1 reads SGDLS; CDR2 reads YYNGEE. The CDR3 totals 13 residues. This CDR3 is CASSVEENTEAFF. The CDR3, as DNA: TGTGCCAGCAGCGTAGAAGAGAACACTGAAGCTTTCTTT.

This chain uses TRBV11-2 with TRBJ2-2; D might be TRBD1 (6 bases). Trimming removed 3 bases from V and 7 bases from J, with 9 bases in between. Germline V gene lookup returns CDR1 SGHAT and CDR2 FQNNGV. This CDR3 has 13 residues. For the CDR3, the DNA is TGTGCCAGCAGCTTGTCAGGGGTCGGGGAGCTGTTTTTT. Translated: CASSLSGVGELFF.